In this sample, the clone carrying this TCR beta chain turned up once. Its antigen is currently unknown. These data belong to a study of cytomegalovirus exposure and HLA in healthy donors. Study in general: Around 80 million unique TCR sequences came from HLA-typed donors in an early release. General study results and limits: The classifier was said to identify cytomegalovirus status with high specificity and sensitivity.

Healthy bone marrow donors formed the donor group. The PCR made use of 60 Vbeta and 13 Jbeta primers. Here immunoSEQ multiplex PCR was the method, and the copy in TCRdb shows in-frame clones only, minus some. The table includes about 190,000 clones, about 88% detected once. The CDR3 totals 15 residues. CDR1 and CDR2 (germline): SGDLS, YYNGEE. Germline trimming cut 0 bases from V and 5 bases from J; bases unmatched to any gene: 2. Sequencing used PBMCs. V is TRBV9 and J is TRBJ2-2; 9 bases agree with TRBD2. The clonotype originates from a woman aged 25 to 39 in good health and CMV-seronegative. CDR3 in amino acids: CASSVGSGRTGELFF. The CDR3 DNA is TGTGCCAGCAGCGTAGGTAGCGGGAGAACCGGGGAGCTGTTTTTT. The complete variable domain, with remaining parts taken from reference TRBV9 and TRBJ2-2, reads DSGVTQTPKHLITATGQRVTLRCSPRSGDLSVYWYQQSLDQGLQFLIQYYNGEERAKGNILERFSAQQFPDLHSELNLSSLELGDSALYFCASSVGSGRTGELFFGEGSRLTVL.